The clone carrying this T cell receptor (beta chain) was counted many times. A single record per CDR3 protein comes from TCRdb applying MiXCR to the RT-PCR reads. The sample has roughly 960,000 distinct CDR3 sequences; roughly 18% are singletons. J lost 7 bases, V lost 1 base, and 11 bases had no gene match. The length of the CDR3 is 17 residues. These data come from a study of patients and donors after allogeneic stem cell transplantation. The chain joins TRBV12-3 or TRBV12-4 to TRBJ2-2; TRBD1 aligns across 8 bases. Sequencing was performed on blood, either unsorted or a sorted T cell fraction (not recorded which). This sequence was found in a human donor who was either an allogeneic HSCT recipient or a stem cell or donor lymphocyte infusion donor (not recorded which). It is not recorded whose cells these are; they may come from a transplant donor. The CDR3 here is CASSLVDRGMSVGELFF. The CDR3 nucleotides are TGTGCCAGCAGTTTAGTCGACAGGGGAATGTCAGTCGGGGAGCTGTTTTTT.